A single sample is the source of the 25 T cell receptor beta chains below, sequenced in a study of beta chain features in type 1 diabetes. Their antigen targets remain unknown. Study outcomes and limitations: Shortening that was moderate but significant affected the TCRB CDR3s of Type 1 diabetes patients in all four CD4+ subsets.

Expressed TCRB transcripts got sequenced, as all isolated RNA was reverse transcribed. Method: immunoSEQ multiplex PCR; TCRdb's copy keeps in-frame clones and lacks some. The profile shows over 150,000 clones, approximately 8.4% of them singletons. Sequencing was carried out using central memory CD4+ T cells from blood. The receptors originated from a man younger than 30 with type 1 diabetes.

The V gene is TRBV6-6, the J gene TRBJ2-1; TRBD2 agrees at 7 bases. Unmatched junction bases numbered 2, after V lost 5 bases and J lost 10 bases. Germline V lookup: CDR1 MNHNY, CDR2 SVGAGI (reference sequence). The CDR3 runs 11 residues. For the CDR3, the DNA is TGTGCCAGCAGTCCAGCGGGGGAGCAGTTCTTC. Its protein is CASSPAGEQFF.

This clone was found many times. The V call is TRBV9, the J call TRBJ1-5; D gene uncertain. The CDR3 runs to 14 residues. CDR1 is SGDLS, CDR2 YYNGEE, per germline. V lost 3 bases and J 9 bases, leaving 16 bases between the germline ends. The CDR3 loop is CASSGVAGFGPQHF. CDR3 DNA sequence: TGTGCCAGCAGCGGCGTTGCGGGGTTTGGGCCCCAGCATTTT.

The chain is built from TRBV7-2 and TRBJ1-1, with 8 bases matching TRBD1. Germline CDR1 SGHTA, CDR2 FQGNSA. J lost 7 bases, V lost 2 bases, and 9 bases had no gene match. This CDR3 is 15 amino acids long. DNA for the CDR3: TGTGCCAGCAGCTTAAGTGGTGACAGGGGCGGTGAAGCTTTCTTT. It encodes CASSLSGDRGGEAFF.

The chain is built from TRBV7-8 and TRBJ2-5; possible D gene TRBD1, 5 bases. V dropped 0 bases and J dropped 5 bases, with 10 bases sitting between them. Germline values: CDR1 SGHVS, CDR2 FQNEAQ. The CDR3 length is 14 residues. The CDR3 DNA sequence: TGTGCCAGCAGCTTAGCAGGGGTGTTGGAGACCCAGTACTTC. Protein sequence: CASSLAGVLETQYF. The full variable domain, with the rest looked up from reference TRBV7-8 and TRBJ2-5, is GAGVSQSPRYKVAKRGQDVALRCDPISGHVSLFWYQQALGQGPEFLTYFQNEAQLDKSGLPSDRFFAERPEGSVSTLKIQRTQQEDSAVYLCASSLAGVLETQYFGPGTRLLVL.

Here the CDR3 DNA reads TGTGCCAGCAGCGGGACTGCCGGGGGGGGTGATACGCAGTATTTT. It translates to CASSGTAGGGDTQYF. The chain combines TRBV9 with TRBJ2-3; 8 positions agree with TRBD2. Per the germline V gene, CDR1 is SGDLS and CDR2 is YYNGEE. This CDR3 is 15 amino acids long. The junction had 9 bases not matched to a gene; V was cut back by 3 bases and J by 6 bases.

At least ten counts were recorded for this clone. Other DNA sequences in this sample translate to the same CDR3. The chain couples TRBV15 to TRBJ2-7, with D possibly matching TRBD1 (5 bases). V gave up 1 base and J gave up 5 bases, with 6 bases separating them. The length of the CDR3 is 12 residues. Germline V lookup: CDR1 LNHNV, CDR2 YYDKDF (reference sequence). The CDR3 DNA is TGTGCCACCAGCAGAGCCAGGGACGAGCAGTACTTC. It specifies CATSRARDEQYF.

This chain connects TRBV29-1 to TRBJ2-2, with TRBD1 identical over 7 bases. CDR3 length: 16 amino acids. Per germline, CDR1 SQVTM and CDR2 ANQGSEA. With 7 bases clipped from V and 1 base from J, the junction kept 12 bases outside the gene matches. CDR3 DNA: TGCAGCGCCCTGTCCACCGGGACAGAGAACACCGGGGAGCTGTTTTTT. It yields the protein CSALSTGTENTGELFF.

Turning to this clone: The junction shows a germline mismatch at one end, possibly a read error. V usage is TRBV28 and J usage is TRBJ2-3, with D unresolved. Per germline, CDR1 MDHEN and CDR2 SYDVKM. The CDR3 sequence is 12 residues long. The CDR3 region has the DNA TGTGCCAGCAGTTTATTTGGAGAACGGTTCATTTTT. Translating gives CASSLFGERFIF. The full variable domain, with the rest looked up from reference TRBV28 and TRBJ2-3, is DVKVTQSSRYLVKRTGEKVFLECVQDMDHENMFWYRQDPGLGLRLIYFSYDVKMKEKGDIPEGYSVSREKKERFSLILESASTNQTSMYLCASSLFGERFIFGPGTRLTVL.

The CDR3 reads CASSGVAARTQYF. CDR3 nucleotide sequence: TGTGCCAGCAGTGGGGTAGCGGCCCGGACCCAGTACTTC. The chain recombines TRBV2 with TRBJ2-5, with D tentatively TRBD2 (6 bases). V shed 4 bases and J shed 7 bases, with 13 bases lying between them. Germline V gives CDR1 SNHLY, CDR2 FYNNEI. The CDR3 covers 13 residues.

The chain joins TRBV5-1 to TRBJ2-2, with D perhaps TRBD2 (5 bases). Germline CDR1 reads SGHRS; CDR2 reads YFSETQ. Trimming stripped 1 base from V and 5 bases from J, with 12 bases between. This CDR3 is built from 15 residues. CDR3 sequence (DNA): TGCGCCAGCAGCTTGCCTAGCCCACTAACCGGGGAGCTGTTTTTT. Its protein product is CASSLPSPLTGELFF. Using reference TRBV5-1 and TRBJ2-2 for the parts outside the CDR3, the full variable domain is KAGVTQTPRYLIKTRGQQVTLSCSPISGHRSVSWYQQTPGQGLQFLFEYFSETQRNKGNFPGRFSGRQFSNSRSEMNVSTLELGDSALYLCASSLPSPLTGELFFGEGSRLTVL.

This clone appeared many times. J is TRBJ1-1 and V is TRBV18, with 8 bases fitting TRBD1. The V and J ends lost 3 bases and 8 bases, in that order; junction bases with no gene match: 8. The CDR3 is 14 residues long. Germline lookup yields CDR1 KGHSH and CDR2 LQKENI. Here the CDR3 reads CASSPTGGTREAFF. Here the CDR3 DNA reads TGTGCCAGCTCACCTACAGGGGGGACGCGAGAAGCTTTCTTT.

The table lists this clone with a few counts. The rearrangement uses TRBV10-3 and TRBJ2-1, with 11 bases that match TRBD1. With V trimmed by 0 bases and J by 6 bases, 1 base remained unmatched. The CDR3 covers 15 residues. CDR1 and CDR2 from the germline V gene are ENHRY and SYGVKD. The CDR3 sequence is CAISESGTGGNEQFF. DNA for the CDR3: TGTGCCATCAGTGAGTCCGGGACAGGGGGCAATGAGCAGTTCTTC.

The CDR3 region has the DNA TGTGCCAGTAGTTGGGACAGGCAGAATCAGCCCCAGCATTTT. It translates to CASSWDRQNQPQHF. The chain is built from TRBV19 and TRBJ1-5, with TRBD1 matching over 8 bases. J was trimmed by 4 bases and V by 5 bases; bases with no gene match: 4. The CDR3 is 14 amino acids. CDR1 and CDR2 from the germline V gene are LNHDA and SQIVND (reference sequence).

The chain employs TRBV25-1 and TRBJ2-1, with no clear D. V was shortened by 4 bases and J by 4 bases, with 2 bases between the two germline ends. The germline V gene has CDR1 MGHDK and CDR2 SYGVNS. CDR3 length equals 11 residues. The CDR3 DNA is TGTGCCAGCAGTGCATACAATGAGCAGTTCTTC. Translation gives CASSAYNEQFF.

This clone was picked up a small number of times. J is TRBJ2-3 and V is TRBV4-3; possibly TRBD2 for D (7 bases). This CDR3 spans 15 amino acids. In germline, CDR1 is LGHNA, CDR2 YSLEER. V lost 5 bases and J lost 1, with 13 bases in between. The CDR3 nucleotides read TGCGCCAGCAGCAACTGGGGGGGGCGCACAGATACGCAGTATTTT. Its protein is CASSNWGGRTDTQYF.

On this clone itself: The same CDR3 also results from other DNA sequences found in this sample. V gene TRBV5-1 combines with J gene TRBJ2-5, with D possibly being TRBD1 (5 bases). The germline gives CDR1 SGHRS, CDR2 YFSETQ. V shed 3 bases and J shed 5 bases, with 11 bases lying between them. This CDR3 spans 13 amino acids. DNA of the CDR3: TGCGCCAGCAGCTCCAGGGTTGGGGAGACCCAGTACTTC. Protein: CASSSRVGETQYF.

This clone was picked up a small number of times. V is TRBV5-6 and J is TRBJ1-1, with D possibly TRBD1 on 5 matching bases. This CDR3 comprises 12 residues. The ends were cut back, 3 bases at V and 11 bases at J, with 14 bases in the middle. Germline loops: CDR1 SGHDT, CDR2 YYEEEE. CDR3 DNA: TGTGCCAGCAGCTCCGGGGGGGAAGGGGCTTTCTTT. Translated, it gives CASSSGGEGAFF.

V and J are TRBV29-1 and TRBJ2-2; no clear D gene. This CDR3 spans 15 amino acids. V lost 5 bases, J lost 2 bases, and 15 bases lay in between. Germline CDR1 reads SQVTM; CDR2 reads ANQGSEA. The CDR3 here is CSVYFSGGNTGELFF. The CDR3 nucleotides are TGCAGCGTTTATTTTTCTGGCGGTAACACCGGGGAGCTGTTTTTT.

The chain carries TRBV28 and TRBJ1-6; perhaps TRBD1 as D (5 bases). The CDR3 length is 13 residues. From germline, CDR1 is MDHEN and CDR2 SYDVKM. V was cut by 6 bases and J by 6 bases, with 9 bases left in between. The CDR3 sequence: CASRSDTNSPLHF. In nucleotides, the CDR3 is TGTGCCAGCAGATCGGACACTAATTCACCCCTCCACTTT.

This clone was counted only a few times. This sequence joins TRBV19 and TRBJ1-1; 7 bases agree with TRBD1. Germline values: CDR1 LNHDA, CDR2 SQIVND (reference sequence). Losses at the gene ends were 4 bases for V and 1 base for J; bases not matched to a gene: 15. The CDR3 has 18 residues. As DNA, the CDR3 is TGTGCCAGTAGTAAGTCAGGGGGTGCCCTGCGGCGGAACACTGAAGCTTTCTTT. Protein product: CASSKSGGALRRNTEAFF.

This clone was found a few times. This chain links TRBV19 with TRBJ2-7; TRBD1 matches at 8 bases. The CDR3 loop spans 14 amino acids. The germline CDR1 and CDR2 sequences are LNHDA and SQIVND (reference sequence). V lost 4 bases to trimming and J lost 3 bases; unmatched junction nucleotides: 5. The CDR3 here is CASSTGQGNYEQYF. The CDR3 nucleotides are TGTGCCAGTAGTACCGGACAGGGTAACTACGAGCAGTACTTC.

This clone occurred a few times. The chain couples TRBV15 to TRBJ2-7, with 7 bases identical to TRBD1. Germline CDR1 and CDR2: LNHNV and YYDKDF (reference sequence). The CDR3 runs to 15 residues. The J segment lost 4 bases and the V segment lost 0 bases, leaving 6 bases of the junction unmatched. Here the CDR3 DNA reads TGTGCCACCAGCAGAGATACAGGGGATGGTTACGAGCAGTACTTC. Encoded protein: CATSRDTGDGYEQYF.

The chain carries TRBV5-1 and TRBJ2-7; 9 bases agree with TRBD2. CDR1 is SGHRS, CDR2 YFSETQ, per germline. The length of the CDR3 is 17 residues. Germline trimming cut 1 base from V and 3 bases from J; bases unmatched to any gene: 11. This CDR3 reads CASSLLPSGTQHYEQYF. CDR3 nucleotide sequence: TGCGCCAGCAGCTTGCTTCCTAGCGGGACTCAGCACTACGAGCAGTACTTC.

This clone occurred a few times. The V gene is TRBV28, the J gene TRBJ2-1; 9 bases are a match to TRBD1. The CDR3 covers 14 residues. V shed 6 bases, J shed 8 bases, and the junction held 8 bases outside the gene matches. CDR1 is MDHEN, CDR2 SYDVKM, per germline. CDR3 in amino acids: CASRRFDRGDEQFF. CDR3 DNA: TGTGCCAGCAGGCGATTCGACAGGGGGGATGAGCAGTTCTTC.

The chain carries TRBV29-1 and TRBJ2-5; the D gene is possibly TRBD1 (6 bases). This CDR3 is built from 16 residues. Germline V gives CDR1 SQVTM, CDR2 ANQGSEA. V dropped 4 bases and J dropped 2 bases, with 20 bases sitting between them. CDR3 sequence: CSVAGSLQGAQETQYF. DNA for the CDR3: TGCAGCGTTGCGGGTTCCTTACAGGGAGCACAAGAGACCCAGTACTTC.